The next 25 T cell receptor beta chains were all read from a single sample in a study of OX40 agonist ivuxolimab in advanced cancers. The assay was immunoSEQ multiplex PCR, and TCRdb's table has in-frame clones only and misses some. The table includes approximately 82,000 clones, roughly 90% detected once. This material consisted of CD4+ or CD8+ T cells sorted from blood, taken in a trial of the OX40 agonist ivuxolimab. Every receptor here comes from an adult with an advanced solid tumor such as melanoma, head and neck, liver or kidney cancer.

The chain combines TRBV10-3 with TRBJ1-3; 9 bases line up with TRBD1. Germline CDR1 is ENHRY and CDR2 is SYGVKD. This CDR3 has 16 amino acids. V was clipped by 4 bases and J by 3 bases; unmatched bases: 7. The CDR3 is CAISAGRQGVGNTIYF. Written as DNA, the CDR3 is TGTGCCATCAGTGCCGGACGACAGGGGGTTGGAAACACCATATATTTT.

The gene calls are TRBV5-1 and TRBJ2-4, with 11 bases that match TRBD2. Losses at the gene ends were 1 base for V and 8 bases for J; bases not matched to a gene: 11. Per germline, CDR1 SGHRS and CDR2 YFSETQ. This CDR3 region has 17 residues. The CDR3 DNA reads as TGCGCCAGCAGCTTGACGCTAGCGGGGGGCCCGGGTGACATTCAGTACTTC. This translates into CASSLTLAGGPGDIQYF. The entire variable domain, with the rest obtained from reference TRBV5-1 and TRBJ2-4, is as follows: KAGVTQTPRYLIKTRGQQVTLSCSPISGHRSVSWYQQTPGQGLQFLFEYFSETQRNKGNFPGRFSGRQFSNSRSEMNVSTLELGDSALYLCASSLTLAGGPGDIQYFGAGTRLSVL.

V is TRBV2 and J is TRBJ1-4; perhaps TRBD1 as D (5 bases). The CDR3 totals 15 residues. The germline V gene has CDR1 SNHLY and CDR2 FYNNEI. V lost 6 bases, J lost 3 bases, and 14 bases lay in between. CDR3 sequence: CASSLGRGANEKLFF. As DNA, the CDR3 is TGTGCCAGCAGCTTGGGGAGGGGAGCTAATGAAAAACTGTTTTTT.

In its sample, this clone was seen once. The V call is TRBV4-1, the J call TRBJ1-2, with D perhaps TRBD1 (6 bases). The V end was cut by 4 bases, the J end by 2 bases, with 20 bases between. There are 17 residues in the CDR3. CDR1 and CDR2 from the germline V gene are MGHRA and YSYEKL. The CDR3 spells CASSLAPGQGQNYGYTF. In DNA form, the CDR3 reads TGCGCCAGCAGCCTCGCACCAGGGCAGGGGCAAAACTATGGCTACACCTTC.

This chain links TRBV27 with TRBJ2-4; 8 bases line up with TRBD2. This CDR3 has 15 amino acids. The J segment lost 7 bases and the V segment lost 3 bases, leaving 8 bases of the junction unmatched. Germline CDR1 MNHEY, CDR2 SMNVEV (reference sequence). The CDR3 DNA sequence: TGTGCCAGCAGTTTCCATCGGGGGGGAAAGAACATTCAGTACTTC. The encoded protein is CASSFHRGGKNIQYF.

The rearrangement uses TRBV5-8 and TRBJ1-3, with 10 bases aligning to TRBD1. The CDR3 consists of 19 residues. V was pared by 1 base and J by 2 bases, with 12 bases of the junction left unmatched. Germline V gives CDR1 SGHTS, CDR2 YDEGEE. The CDR3 protein is CASSLQDRGSGVAGNTIYF. CDR3 coding DNA: TGTGCCAGCAGCTTGCAGGACAGGGGGTCCGGGGTTGCTGGAAACACCATATATTTT.

The chain uses TRBV5-1 and TRBJ2-1, with a weak D call TRBD1 (6 bases). CDR1 and CDR2 from the germline V gene are SGHRS and YFSETQ. V was cut by 1 base and J by 1 base, with 21 bases left in between. The CDR3 extends over 19 amino acids. CDR3 in amino acids: CASSLSPTGSGGSYNEQFF. Here the CDR3 DNA reads TGCGCCAGCAGCTTGAGTCCTACAGGGTCGGGCGGATCCTACAATGAGCAGTTCTTC.

The chain is built from TRBV5-8 and TRBJ2-6; no definite D call. Germline V lookup: CDR1 SGHTS, CDR2 YDEGEE. The V and J ends lost 0 bases and 4 bases respectively, with 8 bases between them. The CDR3 totals 15 residues. The CDR3 region is CASSLAGDGANVLTF. Here the CDR3 DNA reads TGTGCCAGCAGCTTGGCTGGTGACGGGGCCAACGTCCTGACTTTC.

The CDR3 here is CASSQEGNSYTDTQYF. The CDR3 coding sequence is TGTGCCAGCAGCCAAGAAGGAAACTCGTACACAGATACGCAGTATTTT. V usage is TRBV4-2 and J usage is TRBJ2-3, with D uncertain. CDR3 length: 16 residues. Germline V gene data show CDR1 as LGHNA and CDR2 as YNFKEQ. Trimming left V 0 bases short and J 2 bases short, with 12 bases between.

The chain joins TRBV19 to TRBJ1-1; 9 bases fit TRBD1. The germline V gene encodes CDR1 LNHDA and CDR2 SQIVND (reference sequence). The CDR3 covers 16 residues. V lost 5 bases to trimming and J lost 0 bases; unmatched junction nucleotides: 7. CDR3 nucleotide sequence: TGTGCCAGTAGTGCAGAAAGGGACAGGGTGAACACTGAAGCTTTCTTT. This encodes CASSAERDRVNTEAFF. The full variable domain, with the rest looked up from reference TRBV19 and TRBJ1-1, is DGGITQSPKYLFRKEGQNVTLSCEQNLNHDAMYWYRQDPGQGLRLIYYSQIVNDFQKGDIAEGYSVSREKKESFPLTVTSAQKNPTAFYLCASSAERDRVNTEAFFGQGTRLTVV.

This clone has only a few counts. The J gene is TRBJ1-1, the V gene TRBV5-6, with TRBD1 as a possible D gene (5 bases). The CDR3 totals 15 residues. The V end was cut by 2 bases, the J end by 11 bases, with 22 bases between. CDR1 is SGHDT and CDR2 is YYEEEE in the germline V gene. CDR3 in amino acids: CASSLYAWQGRSAFF. The CDR3 DNA is TGTGCCAGCAGCTTATATGCTTGGCAGGGCAGGAGCGCTTTCTTT.

The J gene is TRBJ1-1, the V gene TRBV2; D not resolved. Looked up from germline, CDR1 is SNHLY and CDR2 is FYNNEI. The CDR3 sequence is 12 residues long. V was trimmed by 3 bases and J by 3 bases, leaving 5 bases between them. The CDR3 bases are TGTGCCAGCAGTGATGAGTACACTGAAGCTTTCTTT. This gives the protein CASSDEYTEAFF.

The chain is built from TRBV7-3 and TRBJ2-7, with 7 bases that match TRBD2. CDR1 and CDR2 from the germline V gene are SGHTA and FQGTGA. J lost 5 bases, V lost 5 bases, and 9 bases had no gene match. The CDR3 contains 14 residues. CDR3 nucleotides: TGTGCCAGCAGCCCTCGGGGGGAGGGTCACGAGCAGTACTTC. It yields the protein CASSPRGEGHEQYF.

The chain uses TRBV27 and TRBJ1-2, with 10 bases fitting TRBD1. CDR3 length: 13 amino acids. V lost 8 bases to trimming and J lost 6 bases; unmatched junction nucleotides: 6. CDR1 MNHEY and CDR2 SMNVEV come from the germline V gene (reference sequence). For the CDR3, the DNA is TGTGCCAGCGGACAGGGGGTCTTTAATGGCTACACCTTC. Protein: CASGQGVFNGYTF.

V usage is TRBV5-4 and J usage is TRBJ2-7; D remains unclear. V lost 3 bases and J 3 bases, leaving 13 bases between the germline ends. CDR1 and CDR2 (germline): SGHNT, YYREEE (reference sequence). The CDR3 is 14 residues long. CDR3 sequence: CASSSQAVNYEQYF. The CDR3 nucleotides read TGTGCCAGCAGCTCCCAGGCAGTCAACTACGAGCAGTACTTC.

The chain recombines TRBV6-1 with TRBJ2-4; the D gene is possibly TRBD2 (6 bases). The V gene lost 7 bases and the J gene lost 7 bases, with 14 bases spanning the gap. Looked up from germline, CDR1 is MNHNS and CDR2 is SASEGT. The CDR3 is 13 amino acids. The CDR3 protein is CASKRWGENIQYF. The CDR3 DNA sequence: TGTGCCAGCAAAAGATGGGGGGAGAACATTCAGTACTTC.

The chain has TRBV5-1 and TRBJ1-1, with 8 bases aligning to TRBD1. J lost 1 base, V lost 2 bases, and 7 bases had no gene match. CDR1 and CDR2 (germline): SGHRS, YFSETQ. This CDR3 comprises 16 residues. CDR3 in amino acids: CASSFRGQAGNTEAFF. CDR3 sequence (DNA): TGCGCCAGCAGCTTTAGGGGACAGGCTGGGAACACTGAAGCTTTCTTT.

The V call is TRBV15, the J call TRBJ2-3; 7 nucleotides align to TRBD2. V shed 0 bases and J 5 bases; nucleotides not matched to a gene: 11. The CDR3 sequence is 17 residues long. CDR1 LNHNV and CDR2 YYDKDF come from the germline V gene (reference sequence). The CDR3 sequence is CATSRDPYGGGKDTQYF. CDR3 bases: TGTGCCACCAGCAGAGACCCTTATGGGGGAGGGAAAGATACGCAGTATTTT. The full variable domain, rest sourced from reference TRBV15 and TRBJ2-3, is DAMVIQNPRYQVTQFGKPVTLSCSQTLNHNVMYWYQQKSSQAPKLLFHYYDKDFNNEADTPDNFQSRRPNTSFCFLDIRSPGLGDTAMYLCATSRDPYGGGKDTQYFGPGTRLTVL.

This rearrangement joins TRBV5-1 to TRBJ2-4; possibly TRBD2 for D (6 bases). Deletions cut 0 bases from V and 8 bases from J, with 9 bases between. Germline V gives CDR1 SGHRS, CDR2 YFSETQ. The CDR3 contains 13 residues. This CDR3 reads CASSLGGGDIQYF. The DNA for the CDR3 is TGCGCCAGCAGCTTGGGGGGCGGGGACATTCAGTACTTC.

This chain connects TRBV18 to TRBJ2-7, with TRBD2 identical over 11 bases. The V gene's germline CDR1 is KGHSH and CDR2 LQKENI. CDR3 length: 16 amino acids. After removal of 5 bases from V and 4 bases from J, the junction contained 10 bases not matched to a gene. CDR3 loop: CASSAGQGLAAYEQYF. CDR3 coding DNA: TGTGCCAGCTCAGCTGGACAGGGACTAGCGGCTTACGAGCAGTACTTC.

The chain recombines TRBV2 with TRBJ2-3; weak D call: TRBD2 (7 bases). The length of the CDR3 is 12 residues. Between the trimmed V and J ends, which lost 9 bases and 5 bases, there was a span of 12 bases. Germline values: CDR1 SNHLY, CDR2 FYNNEI. CDR3 bases: TGTGCCAGTACGGGGGGCGGAGATACGCAGTATTTT. Encoded protein: CASTGGGDTQYF.

The chain combines TRBV11-2 with TRBJ1-1; D gene ambiguous. The V gene lost 5 bases and the J gene lost 0 bases, with 4 bases spanning the gap. This CDR3 has 12 residues. Germline CDR1 is SGHAT and CDR2 is FQNNGV. The DNA of the CDR3 is TGTGCCAGCAGCCGAATGAACACTGAAGCTTTCTTT. Its translation is CASSRMNTEAFF.

This clone was counted only a few times. J is TRBJ2-7 and V is TRBV6-6; 8 nucleotides agree with TRBD1. The CDR3 covers 14 residues. Germline loops: CDR1 MNHNY, CDR2 SVGAGI (reference sequence). The ends lost 4 bases at V and 5 bases at J; junction bases unmatched: 7. CDR3 residues: CASSWDRSLDEQYF. The CDR3 nucleotides read TGTGCCAGCAGTTGGGACAGGTCTTTGGACGAGCAGTACTTC.

The J gene is TRBJ1-6, the V gene TRBV7-9; D remains ambiguous. The CDR3 runs 13 residues. Looked up from germline, CDR1 is SEHNR and CDR2 is FQNEAQ (reference sequence). The V end was cut by 4 bases, the J end by 10 bases, with 11 bases between. CDR3 DNA sequence: TGTGCCAGCAGCTCAGCTACGGGCTCACCCCTCCACTTT. This encodes CASSSATGSPLHF.

The genes are TRBV28 and TRBJ1-1, with D perhaps TRBD1 (6 bases). This CDR3 spans 17 amino acids. The V gene's germline CDR1 is MDHEN and CDR2 SYDVKM. Trimming stripped 1 base from V and 0 bases from J, with 15 bases between. In nucleotides, the CDR3 is TGTGCCAGCAGTTTATTGGAAGGGGGAGGGGTGAACACTGAAGCTTTCTTT. This gives the protein CASSLLEGGGVNTEAFF.